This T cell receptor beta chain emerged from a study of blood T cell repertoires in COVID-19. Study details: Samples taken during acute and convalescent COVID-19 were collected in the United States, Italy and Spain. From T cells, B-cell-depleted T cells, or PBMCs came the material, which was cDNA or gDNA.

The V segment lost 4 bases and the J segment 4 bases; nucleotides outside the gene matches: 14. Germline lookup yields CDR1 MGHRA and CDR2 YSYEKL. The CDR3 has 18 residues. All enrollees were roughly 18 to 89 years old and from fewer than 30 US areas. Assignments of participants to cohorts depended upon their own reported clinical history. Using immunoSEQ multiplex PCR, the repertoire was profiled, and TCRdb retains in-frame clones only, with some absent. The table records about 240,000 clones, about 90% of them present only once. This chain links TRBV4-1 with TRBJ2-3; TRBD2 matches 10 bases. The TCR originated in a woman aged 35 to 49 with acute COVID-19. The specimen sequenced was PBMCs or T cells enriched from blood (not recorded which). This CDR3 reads CASSRESRPTSGSDTQYF. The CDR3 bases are TGCGCCAGCAGCCGAGAGTCCCGACCGACTAGCGGGTCAGATACGCAGTATTTT.